These 6 T cell receptor beta chains originate from one sample sequenced in a study of identical twins. TCRdb itself ran the 5' RACE reads through MiXCR, one entry per CDR3 protein. The repertoire holds hundreds of thousands of distinct CDR3 sequences, with 20% to 25% as singletons. The sample was also reused in another study, on T cells expressing NK-cell markers.

Specimen: PBMCs. The receptors here all came from a woman younger than 35 in good health.

This clonotype was picked up many times. This chain uses TRBV6-1 with TRBJ2-1; weak D call: TRBD2 (6 bases). V gave up 10 bases and J gave up 8 bases, with 21 bases separating them. The germline CDR1 and CDR2 sequences are MNHNS and SASEGT. CDR3 length equals 14 residues. Written as DNA, the CDR3 is TGTGCCACCATGACGGCCGGGACTGGCGATGAGCAGTTCTTC. The encoded protein is CATMTAGTGDEQFF.

The chain recombines TRBV10-3 with TRBJ1-1, with D unresolved. The CDR3 totals 15 residues. Germline values: CDR1 ENHRY, CDR2 SYGVKD. V lost 7 bases, J lost 0 bases, and 15 bases lay in between. The CDR3 sequence: CAITDSDGLNTEAFF. As DNA, the CDR3 is TGTGCCATCACCGACTCGGACGGTTTGAACACTGAAGCTTTCTTT.

V is TRBV10-3 and J is TRBJ1-1, with unresolved D. Trimming left V 3 bases short and J 6 bases short, with 14 bases between. Germline V lookup: CDR1 ENHRY, CDR2 SYGVKD. The CDR3 has 14 residues. CDR3 sequence (DNA): TGTGCCATCAGTGAAATAGCTCGAACCCCTGAAGCTTTCTTT. Encoded protein: CAISEIARTPEAFF.

This chain connects TRBV20-1 to TRBJ1-5; TRBD1 might be the D (6 bases). Germline V lookup: CDR1 DFQATT, CDR2 SNEGSKA (reference sequence). This CDR3 comprises 13 residues. V lost 6 bases to trimming and J lost 3 bases, with 12 bases between them. The CDR3 nucleotides read TGCAGTGCGGAGACAGGATCCAATCAGCCCCAGCATTTT. The encoded protein is CSAETGSNQPQHF.

This clonotype was observed at least ten times. The genes are TRBV5-1 and TRBJ2-1, with no clear D. Trimming took off 0 bases at V and 5 bases at J, with 15 bases between the two ends. From germline, CDR1 is SGHRS and CDR2 YFSETQ. The CDR3 has 16 amino acids. CDR3 nucleotides: TGCGCCAGCAGCTTGGTCTGGATAGCACGCGACAATGAGCAGTTCTTC. Protein product: CASSLVWIARDNEQFF.

V is TRBV3-1 and J is TRBJ2-5; D possibly uses TRBD1 or TRBD2 (5 bases each). The CDR3 is made up of 14 amino acids. Germline V CDR1 and CDR2: LGHDT, YNNKEL (reference sequence). V was trimmed by 3 bases and J by 5 bases, leaving 13 bases between them. Here the CDR3 reads CASSQKAGTETQYF. The CDR3 DNA sequence: TGTGCCAGCAGCCAGAAAGCAGGGACGGAGACCCAGTACTTC.